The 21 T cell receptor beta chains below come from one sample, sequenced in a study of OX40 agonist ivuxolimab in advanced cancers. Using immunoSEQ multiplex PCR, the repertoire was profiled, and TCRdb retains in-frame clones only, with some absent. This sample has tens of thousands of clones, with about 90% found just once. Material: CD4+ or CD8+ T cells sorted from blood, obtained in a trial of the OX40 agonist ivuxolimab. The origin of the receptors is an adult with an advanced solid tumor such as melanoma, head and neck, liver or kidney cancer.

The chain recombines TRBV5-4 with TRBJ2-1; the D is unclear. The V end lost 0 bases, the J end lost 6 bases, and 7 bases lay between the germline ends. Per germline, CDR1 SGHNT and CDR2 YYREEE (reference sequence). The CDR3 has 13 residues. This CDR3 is CASSLDASNEQFF. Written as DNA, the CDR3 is TGTGCCAGCAGCTTGGACGCAAGCAATGAGCAGTTCTTC.

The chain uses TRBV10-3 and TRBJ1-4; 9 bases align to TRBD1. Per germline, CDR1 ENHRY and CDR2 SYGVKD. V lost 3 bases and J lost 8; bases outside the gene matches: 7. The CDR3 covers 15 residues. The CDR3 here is CAISDSTGGREKLFF. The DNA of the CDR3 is TGTGCCATCAGTGACAGCACAGGGGGCAGGGAAAAACTGTTTTTT.

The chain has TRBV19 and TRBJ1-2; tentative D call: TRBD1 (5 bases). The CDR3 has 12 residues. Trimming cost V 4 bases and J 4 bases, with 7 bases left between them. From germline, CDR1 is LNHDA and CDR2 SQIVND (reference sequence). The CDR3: CASSKRGYGYTF. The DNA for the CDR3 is TGTGCCAGTAGTAAGAGGGGCTATGGCTACACCTTC.

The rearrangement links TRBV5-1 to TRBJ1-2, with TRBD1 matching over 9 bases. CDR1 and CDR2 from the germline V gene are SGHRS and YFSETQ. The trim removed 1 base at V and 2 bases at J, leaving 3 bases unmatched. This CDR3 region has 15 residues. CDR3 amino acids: CASSLMTGGNYGYTF. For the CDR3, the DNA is TGCGCCAGCAGCTTGATGACAGGGGGGAACTATGGCTACACCTTC.

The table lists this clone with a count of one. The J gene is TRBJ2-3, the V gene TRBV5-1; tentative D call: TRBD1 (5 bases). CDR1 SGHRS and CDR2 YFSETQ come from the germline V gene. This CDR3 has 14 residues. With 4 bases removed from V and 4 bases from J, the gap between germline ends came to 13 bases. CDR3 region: CASSDPTGSDTQYF. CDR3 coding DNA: TGCGCCAGCAGCGATCCAACAGGATCAGATACGCAGTATTTT.

CDR3: CASSPEKVYGYTF. CDR3 coding DNA: TGTGCCAGCTCACCTGAAAAAGTCTATGGCTACACCTTC. The chain recombines TRBV18 with TRBJ1-2; D not certain. V was trimmed by 3 bases and J by 4 bases, leaving 9 bases between them. CDR1 and CDR2 from the germline V gene are KGHSH and LQKENI. The CDR3 has 13 residues.

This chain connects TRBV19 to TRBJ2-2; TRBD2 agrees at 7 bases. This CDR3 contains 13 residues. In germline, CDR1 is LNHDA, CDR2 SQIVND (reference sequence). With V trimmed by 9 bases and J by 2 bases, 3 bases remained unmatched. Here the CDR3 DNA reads TGTGCCAGCGAGCGGGAAAACACCGGGGAGCTGTTTTTT. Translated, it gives CASERENTGELFF.

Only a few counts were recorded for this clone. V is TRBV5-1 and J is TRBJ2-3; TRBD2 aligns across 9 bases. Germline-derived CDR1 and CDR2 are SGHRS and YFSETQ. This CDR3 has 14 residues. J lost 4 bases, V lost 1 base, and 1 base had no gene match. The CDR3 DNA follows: TGCGCCAGCAGCTTGACTAGCGGGCCAGATACGCAGTATTTT. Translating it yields CASSLTSGPDTQYF.

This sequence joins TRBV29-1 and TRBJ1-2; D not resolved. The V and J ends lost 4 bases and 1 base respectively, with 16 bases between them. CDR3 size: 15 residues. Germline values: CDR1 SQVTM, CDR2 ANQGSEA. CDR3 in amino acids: CSVADLRFRNYGYTF. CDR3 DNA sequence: TGCAGCGTTGCGGACTTAAGGTTCCGTAACTATGGCTACACCTTC.

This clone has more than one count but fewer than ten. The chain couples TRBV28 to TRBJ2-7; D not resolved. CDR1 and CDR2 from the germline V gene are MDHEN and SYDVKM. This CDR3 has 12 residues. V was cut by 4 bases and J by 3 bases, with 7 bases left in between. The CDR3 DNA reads TGTGCCAGCAGTTCCCTTTACTACGAGCAGTACTTC. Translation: CASSSLYYEQYF.

The CDR3 nucleotides read TGTGCCAGCAGCTTAAACCCCGGGGGGGCCAGCACCGGGGAGCTGTTTTTT. This codes for CASSLNPGGASTGELFF. The chain couples TRBV7-6 to TRBJ2-2; 8 bases line up with TRBD2. V gave up 2 bases and J gave up 4 bases; unmatched junction bases: 9. Germline V CDR1 and CDR2: SGHVS, FNYEAQ. CDR3 size: 17 residues.

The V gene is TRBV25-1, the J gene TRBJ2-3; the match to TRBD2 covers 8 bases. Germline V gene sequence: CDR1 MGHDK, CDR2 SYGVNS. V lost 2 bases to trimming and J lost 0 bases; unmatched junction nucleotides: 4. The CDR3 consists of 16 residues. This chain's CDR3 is CASSEAGGLSTDTQYF. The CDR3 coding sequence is TGTGCCAGCAGTGAAGCGGGGGGCCTTAGCACAGATACGCAGTATTTT.

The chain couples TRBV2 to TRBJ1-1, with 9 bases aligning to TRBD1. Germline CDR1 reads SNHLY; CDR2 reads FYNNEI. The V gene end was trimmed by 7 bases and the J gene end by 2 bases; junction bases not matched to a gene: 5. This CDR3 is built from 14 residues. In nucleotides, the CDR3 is TGTGCCAGCACCACAGGGGGCATCAACACTGAAGCTTTCTTT. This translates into CASTTGGINTEAFF.

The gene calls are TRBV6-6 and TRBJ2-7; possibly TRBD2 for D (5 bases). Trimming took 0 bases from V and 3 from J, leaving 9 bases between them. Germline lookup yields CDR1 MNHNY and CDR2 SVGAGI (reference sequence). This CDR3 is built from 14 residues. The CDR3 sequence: CASSYSLGLYEQYF. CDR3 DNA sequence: TGTGCCAGCAGTTACTCGCTAGGACTCTACGAGCAGTACTTC.

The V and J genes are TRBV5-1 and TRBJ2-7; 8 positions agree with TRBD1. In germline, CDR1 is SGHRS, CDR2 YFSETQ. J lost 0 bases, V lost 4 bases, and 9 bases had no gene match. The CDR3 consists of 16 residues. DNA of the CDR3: TGCGCCAGCAGCCTTCTGCCGGGACAGGCCTCCTACGAGCAGTACTTC. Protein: CASSLLPGQASYEQYF. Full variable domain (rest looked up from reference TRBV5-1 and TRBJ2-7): KAGVTQTPRYLIKTRGQQVTLSCSPISGHRSVSWYQQTPGQGLQFLFEYFSETQRNKGNFPGRFSGRQFSNSRSEMNVSTLELGDSALYLCASSLLPGQASYEQYFGPGTRLTVT.

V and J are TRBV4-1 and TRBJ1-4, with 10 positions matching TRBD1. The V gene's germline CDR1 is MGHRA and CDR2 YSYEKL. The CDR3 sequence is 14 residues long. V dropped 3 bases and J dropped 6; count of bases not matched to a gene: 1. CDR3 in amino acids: CASSQGQGHEKLFF. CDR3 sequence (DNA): TGCGCCAGCAGCCAGGGACAGGGGCATGAAAAACTGTTTTTT.

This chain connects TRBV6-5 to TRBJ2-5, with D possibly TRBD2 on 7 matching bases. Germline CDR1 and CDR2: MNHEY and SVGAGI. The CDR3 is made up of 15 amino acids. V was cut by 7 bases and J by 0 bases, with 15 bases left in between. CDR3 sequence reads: CASKEGGANQETQYF. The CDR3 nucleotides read TGTGCCAGCAAGGAGGGGGGGGCGAACCAAGAGACCCAGTACTTC.

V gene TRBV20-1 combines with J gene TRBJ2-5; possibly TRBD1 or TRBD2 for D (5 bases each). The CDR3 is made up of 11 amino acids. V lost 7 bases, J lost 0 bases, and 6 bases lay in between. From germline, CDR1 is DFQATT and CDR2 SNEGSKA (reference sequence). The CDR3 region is CSGGNQETQYF. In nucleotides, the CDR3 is TGCAGTGGGGGGAACCAAGAGACCCAGTACTTC.

DNA for the CDR3: TGTGCCAGTAGTATAAATTTTGGCCCCGAAGCTTTCTTT. Translating gives CASSINFGPEAFF. This chain uses TRBV19 with TRBJ1-1; D call uncertain. V was trimmed by 2 bases and J by 8 bases, leaving 12 bases between them. Germline loops: CDR1 LNHDA, CDR2 SQIVND (reference sequence). This CDR3 has 13 residues.

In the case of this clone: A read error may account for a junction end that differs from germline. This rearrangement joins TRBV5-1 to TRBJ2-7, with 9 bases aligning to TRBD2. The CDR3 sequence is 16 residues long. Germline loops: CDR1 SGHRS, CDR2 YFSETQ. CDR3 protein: CARSRPGGGGPYEQYF. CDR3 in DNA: TGCGCCCGCAGCCGGCCGGGCGGGGGGGGCCCCTACGAGCAGTACTTC.

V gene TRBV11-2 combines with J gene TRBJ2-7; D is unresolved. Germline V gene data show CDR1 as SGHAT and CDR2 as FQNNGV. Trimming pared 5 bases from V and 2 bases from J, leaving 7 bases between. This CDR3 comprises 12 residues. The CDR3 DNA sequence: TGTGCCAGCAGCCCTGGGACCTACGAGCAGTACTTC. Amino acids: CASSPGTYEQYF.